These T cell receptor beta chains were read from a single sample in a study of control samples from healthy donors and cancer patients. Generated by immunoSEQ multiplex PCR, the TCRdb table keeps only in-frame clones and is missing some. Of roughly 43,000 clones listed, 80% to 90% are singletons. Sequences were obtained from PBMCs. The receptors were sampled from a woman aged 55-69 years with lung cancer. Each CDR3 is given with its conserved first and last residue. D genes are given only for firm matches. The size field is filled for only some rows; it gives once, few, many or a size class.

TRBD1	TRBJ2-1	-	TRBV24-1	TGTGCCACCAGTGACTCTACAGGGGGCGGCTACAATGAGCAGTTCTTC	CATSDSTGGGYNEQFF
TRBD1	TRBJ1-4	-	TRBV5-1	TGCGCCAGCAGCTTGGGTGGACAGGGAGGGGAAAAACTGTTTTTT	CASSLGGQGGEKLFF
-	TRBJ2-3	-	TRBV5-4	TGTGCCAGCAGCTTGGGGGGGCAGCTTCTAAGCGCAGATACGCAGTATTTT	CASSLGGQLLSADTQYF
-	TRBJ1-4	-	TRBV5-4	TGTGCCAGCAGCCCGGGTGCTAATGAAAAACTGTTTTTT	CASSPGANEKLFF
-	TRBJ1-1	-	TRBV28	TGTGCCAGCAGGAGTGGGTTGAACACTGAAGCTTTCTTT	CASRSGLNTEAFF
-	TRBJ2-7	-	TRBV9	TGTGCCAGCAGCCCCGGACCGGGGTGGGAGCAGTACTTC	CASSPGPGWEQYF
TRBD1	TRBJ1-1	-	TRBV30	TGTGCCTGGAGCGATGGACAGGGAGGCGAAAAAGCTTTCTTT	CAWSDGQGGEKAFF
-	TRBJ1-5	-	TRBV2	TGTGCCAGCAGGGACGCGAATCAGCCCCAGCATTTT	CASRDANQPQHF
TRBD2	TRBJ2-1	-	TRBV6-2/TRBV6-3	TGTGCCAGCAGCAACGAAGGACTAGCGGCTTACAATGAGCAGTTCTTC	CASSNEGLAAYNEQFF
TRBD1	TRBJ2-3	-	TRBV7-9	TGTGCCAGCAGCTCCACAGGGGCTTCGTTCGATACGCAGTATTTT	CASSSTGASFDTQYF
-	TRBJ1-2	-	TRBV30	TGTGCCTCCAGGGTGATTTTTCCATATGGCTACACCTTC	CASRVIFPYGYTF
-	TRBJ2-7	-	TRBV5-5	TGTGCCAGCAGCTTAACTAGTCCCCACGAGCAGTACTTC	CASSLTSPHEQYF
-	TRBJ2-1	-	TRBV7-2	TGTGCCAGCAGCTTATTGGGATACAATGAGCAGTTCTTC	CASSLLGYNEQFF
-	TRBJ2-7	-	TRBV18	TGTGCCAGCTCCCCGCCGGTCAGGGGAGGAAACGAGCAGTACTTC	CASSPPVRGGNEQYF
TRBD1	TRBJ2-1	-	TRBV9	TGTGCCAGCAGCACTTCGACAGGGCCCTACAATGAGCAGTTCTTC	CASSTSTGPYNEQFF
-	TRBJ2-6	once	TRBV7-2	TGTGCCAGCAGCTTGGTAGGGTACGGGGCCAACGTCCTGACTTTC	CASSLVGYGANVLTF
-	TRBJ1-1	-	TRBV23-1	TGCGCCACCCGTTGCACTGAAGCTTTCTTT	CATRCTEAFF
-	TRBJ1-6	-	TRBV6-1	TGTGCCAGCAGTGATGGAGGGGCATCACCCCTCCACTTT	CASSDGGASPLHF
TRBD1	TRBJ1-1	few	TRBV10-1	TGCGCCAGCAGCCCTGGACAGGGGACAGGCACTGAAGCTTTCTTT	CASSPGQGTGTEAFF
TRBD2	TRBJ2-3	-	TRBV7-3	TGTGCCAGCAGCCCAGACCCAGCGGGGTCCAGCACAGATACGCAGTATTTT	CASSPDPAGSSTDTQYF
TRBD1	TRBJ1-1	-	TRBV5-1	TGCGCCAGCAGCTTCCTAGGGACAGGGGGCTACACTGAAGCTTTCTTT	CASSFLGTGGYTEAFF
-	TRBJ2-3	-	TRBV4-1	TGCGCCAGCAGCCAAGTTCAACAGACAAGCACAGATACGCAGTATTTT	CASSQVQQTSTDTQYF
TRBD1	TRBJ2-5	few	TRBV24-1	TGTGCCACCAGTGACCAGGGGGCCCAGAGACGGGAGACCCAGTACTTC	CATSDQGAQRRETQYF
TRBD1	TRBJ2-7	-	TRBV4-3	TGCGCCAGCAGCCAAGTCCCGGGACAGACTTACGAGCAGTACTTC	CASSQVPGQTYEQYF
-	TRBJ2-7	-	TRBV5-1	TGCGCCAGCAGCCGGGACACTTACTACGAGCAGTACTTC	CASSRDTYYEQYF
TRBD1	TRBJ1-1	-	TRBV4-1	TGCGCCAGCAGCCACAGGGACAGAAAGAACACTGAAGCTTTCTTT	CASSHRDRKNTEAFF
-	TRBJ1-6	-	TRBV9	TGTGCCAGCAGCGTAGGGGGACACAAAAATTCACCCCTCCACTTT	CASSVGGHKNSPLHF
TRBD1	TRBJ2-1	-	TRBV24-1	TGTGCCACCAGTGATTTGGGGTTTGGGACAGAGGGAGATTACAATGAGCAGTTCTTC	CATSDLGFGTEGDYNEQFF
TRBD1	TRBJ1-2	-	TRBV7-6	TGTGCCAGCAGCCAGGACAGGGGCCGGATCTATGGCTACACCTTC	CASSQDRGRIYGYTF
-	TRBJ2-4	once	TRBV7-9	TGTGCCAGCAGCTTAGTGGGGGCGGTGGACAAAAACATTCAGTACTTC	CASSLVGAVDKNIQYF
-	TRBJ1-5	-	TRBV7-2	TGTGCCAGCAGCCAAGGGTCTTGGCGCAATCAGCCCCAGCATTTT	CASSQGSWRNQPQHF
-	TRBJ2-1	-	TRBV5-5	TGTGCCAGCACCAGGACAGCCAACATTCGGAATGAGCAGTTCTTC	CASTRTANIRNEQFF
TRBD2	TRBJ2-1	-	TRBV7-3	TGTGCCAGCAGCTTAGGCCCGGGACTAGCGGTCGATGAGCAGTTCTTC	CASSLGPGLAVDEQFF
-	TRBJ2-2	-	TRBV5-1	TGCGCCAGCAGTGGCGGGAACACCGGGGAGCTGTTTTTT	CASSGGNTGELFF
-	TRBJ2-2	large	TRBV5-4	TGTGCCACCTACGGTGGTTCCACCGGGGAGCTGTTTTTT	CATYGGSTGELFF
-	TRBJ1-6	-	TRBV12-3/TRBV12-4	TGTGCCAGCAGTCGGGACGAGGAGTCACCCCTCCACTTT	CASSRDEESPLHF
TRBD2	TRBJ2-3	-	TRBV10-3	TGTGCCATCAGTGTCGCTGGCGGGAGTATGACAGATACGCAGTATTTT	CAISVAGGSMTDTQYF
-	TRBJ1-3	-	TRBV6-5	TGTGCCAGCATCCTAGGCGGGGAGAGAAACACCATATATTTT	CASILGGERNTIYF
TRBD1	TRBJ2-1	once	TRBV7-3	TGTGCCAGCAGCTTAACGTTTCGGGACAGCCCATACAATGAGCAGTTCTTC	CASSLTFRDSPYNEQFF
TRBD1	TRBJ1-4	-	TRBV28	TGTGCCAGCAGTTTTCCCCGGGACAGGGCTAATGAAAAACTGTTTTTT	CASSFPRDRANEKLFF
TRBD2	TRBJ2-1	-	TRBV24-1	TGTGCCACCAGTGATCCTAAAGGACTAGCGGGATCCTACAATGAGCAGTTCTTC	CATSDPKGLAGSYNEQFF
-	TRBJ2-5	-	TRBV15	TGTGCCACCAGCAGAACCGTCGGGACACAGCAAGAGACCCAGTACTTC	CATSRTVGTQQETQYF
-	TRBJ1-2	-	TRBV25-1	TGTGCCAGCAGTGAATATGGGGGGCGTATCCAGGGCTACACCTTC	CASSEYGGRIQGYTF
TRBD2	TRBJ2-7	-	TRBV28	TGTGCCAGCAGTCCACTAGCGGGGGGCGGCTCCTACGAGCAGTACTTC	CASSPLAGGGSYEQYF
-	TRBJ1-4	-	TRBV12-3/TRBV12-4	TGTGCCAGCAGTTTCGGGGGGGAAAAACTGTTTTTT	CASSFGGEKLFF
TRBD2	TRBJ2-7	-	TRBV6-2/TRBV6-3	TGTGCCAGCATTTATAGCGGGAGAACCCCCTACGAGCAGTACTTC	CASIYSGRTPYEQYF
TRBD2	TRBJ2-3	once	TRBV10-3	TGTGCCATCAGTGAGCAGCCAGCGGGGAGCACAGATACGCAGTATTTT	CAISEQPAGSTDTQYF
TRBD1	TRBJ2-5	once	TRBV5-6	TGTGCCAGCAGAACCGGGACAGGGGTATCGGAGAAGACCCAGTACTTC	CASRTGTGVSEKTQYF
TRBD2	TRBJ2-3	-	TRBV9	TGTGCCAGCAGCCTACCGACTAGCACGAGCACAGATACGCAGTATTTT	CASSLPTSTSTDTQYF
TRBD2	TRBJ2-2	-	TRBV4-2	TGTGCCAGCAGCCGGAAACTAGCGGGAGGGCAAGTCGGGGAGCTGTTTTTT	CASSRKLAGGQVGELFF
-	TRBJ1-5	-	TRBV19	TGTGCCAGTAGTATCGGGACAAGTCAGCCCCAGCATTTT	CASSIGTSQPQHF
-	TRBJ2-3	-	TRBV30	TGTGCCTGGAGCTCTACCCGCACAGATACGCAGTATTTT	CAWSSTRTDTQYF
-	TRBJ2-5	-	TRBV6-5	TGTGCCAGCAGTTCGTCTTACCAAGAGACCCAGTACTTC	CASSSSYQETQYF